The 18 T cell receptor beta chains below all came from one sample that was sequenced in a study of blood T cell repertoires in COVID-19. Measured with immunoSEQ multiplex PCR; TCRdb has only the in-frame clones, and not every one. The data contain 150,000 to 200,000 clones, 82% of them singletons. The sample taken for sequencing was peripheral blood. All receptors derive from a woman between 65 and 79 years old with acute or convalescent COVID-19.

This chain joins TRBV3-1 (or the pseudogene TRBV3-2) and TRBJ1-1; D is unresolved. The germline gives CDR1 LGHDT, CDR2 YNNKEL (reference sequence). This CDR3 is built from 12 residues. The V gene lost 2 bases and the J gene lost 10 bases, with 11 bases spanning the gap. The CDR3 region has the DNA TGTGCCAGCAGCCAACAAAATTTCGGAGCTTTCTTT. This sequence encodes CASSQQNFGAFF.

The chain recombines TRBV19 with TRBJ2-3, with 7 nucleotides matching TRBD2. This CDR3 is 17 amino acids long. Germline V CDR1 and CDR2: LNHDA, SQIVND (reference sequence). V dropped 1 base and J dropped 6; count of bases not matched to a gene: 13. The CDR3 DNA is TGTGCCAGTAGTATAGCCCTCTCCGCGGGAGTCGGGGATACGCAGTATTTT. Protein: CASSIALSAGVGDTQYF.

The V gene is TRBV5-1, the J gene TRBJ2-7; 8 bases are shared with TRBD2. This CDR3 region has 16 residues. The V gene end was trimmed by 2 bases and the J gene end by 1 base; junction bases not matched to a gene: 8. CDR1 and CDR2 from the germline V gene are SGHRS and YFSETQ. CDR3 sequence reads: CASSFHSGKKSYEQYF. CDR3 DNA sequence: TGCGCCAGCAGCTTTCATAGCGGGAAGAAATCCTACGAGCAGTACTTC.

The CDR3 sequence is CASSQGPPGTSEAFF. The CDR3 coding sequence is TGTGCCAGCAGCCAAGGGCCGCCCGGGACAAGTGAAGCTTTCTTT. This chain uses TRBV3-1 (or the pseudogene TRBV3-2) with TRBJ1-1; maybe TRBD1 (6 bases). The CDR3 extends over 15 amino acids. The ends were cut back, 1 base at V and 7 bases at J, with 16 bases in the middle. In germline, CDR1 is LGHDT, CDR2 YNNKEL (reference sequence).

The rearrangement links TRBV5-6 to TRBJ1-2; maybe TRBD1 (5 bases). In germline, CDR1 is SGHDT, CDR2 YYEEEE. The CDR3 consists of 14 residues. The V end lost 1 base, the J end lost 5 bases, and 12 bases lay between the germline ends. The CDR3: CASSLQGLVYGYTF. The CDR3 DNA is TGTGCCAGCAGCTTGCAGGGTCTCGTTTATGGCTACACCTTC.

J is TRBJ1-2 and V is TRBV5-6; possibly TRBD1 for D (6 bases). The germline CDR1 and CDR2 sequences are SGHDT and YYEEEE. V was trimmed by 2 bases and J by 3 bases, leaving 14 bases between them. This CDR3 is built from 15 residues. CDR3 protein: CASSLISGGDYGYTF. CDR3 DNA: TGTGCCAGCAGCTTAATTTCTGGGGGCGACTATGGCTACACCTTC. The variable domain in full, with the rest retrieved from reference TRBV5-6 and TRBJ1-2, is DAGVTQSPTHLIKTRGQQVTLRCSPKSGHDTVSWYQQALGQGPQFIFQYYEEEERQRGNFPDRFSGHQFPNYSSELNVNALLLGDSALYLCASSLISGGDYGYTFGSGTRLTVV.

This clone was counted once. The chain combines TRBV15 with TRBJ2-2, with TRBD1 matching 8 bases. This CDR3 contains 15 residues. V shed 2 bases, J shed 6 bases, and the junction held 5 bases outside the gene matches. Per the germline V gene, CDR1 is LNHNV and CDR2 is YYDKDF (reference sequence). The CDR3 nucleotides are TGTGCCACCAGCAGAACGACAGGGGCCCCCGGGGAGCTGTTTTTT. It codes for CATSRTTGAPGELFF.

The chain has TRBV23-1 and TRBJ2-7, with D perhaps TRBD2 (6 bases). TRBV23-1 belongs to the ORF category, with a function that is uncertain. V was shortened by 4 bases and J by 6 bases, with 25 bases between the two germline ends. This CDR3 has 17 amino acids. CDR3 nucleotide sequence: TGCGCCAGCAGTCGAAGGGTTCTAGCGCCAAGGTCTGGCGAGCAGTACTTC. Its translation: CASSRRVLAPRSGEQYF.

This clone was seen more than once but under ten times. The CDR3 sequence is CASSVSASGSQGEQYF. The CDR3, as DNA: TGTGCCAGCAGCGTAAGTGCTAGCGGGAGTCAAGGCGAGCAGTACTTC. The V gene is TRBV9, the J gene TRBJ2-7, with 10 bases that match TRBD2. CDR1 and CDR2 from the germline V gene are SGDLS and YYNGEE. The CDR3 has 16 amino acids. The junction had 10 bases not matched to a gene; V was cut back by 1 base and J by 6 bases.

The chain has TRBV24-1 and TRBJ1-1; D might be TRBD1 (6 bases). Per the germline V gene, CDR1 is KGHDR and CDR2 is SFDVKD. Trimming cost V 6 bases and J 5 bases, with 12 bases left between them. The CDR3 loop spans 13 amino acids. The CDR3 region is CATSNQGYTEAFF. Written as DNA, the CDR3 is TGTGCCACCAGTAACCAGGGGTATACTGAAGCTTTCTTT.

V and J are TRBV20-1 and TRBJ2-1; D not resolved. The germline gives CDR1 DFQATT, CDR2 SNEGSKA (reference sequence). The CDR3 covers 8 residues. The germline V and J ends were trimmed by 4 bases and 10 bases, with 2 bases remaining between them. CDR3 loop: CSATEQFF. The CDR3 bases are TGCAGTGCTACAGAGCAGTTCTTC.

In DNA form, the CDR3 reads TGTGCCAGCAGTCAGGGAGGTACGCAGTATTTT. Translation gives CASSQGGTQYF. This sequence joins TRBV9 and TRBJ2-3; a weak D match, TRBD2 (6 bases). Germline values: CDR1 SGDLS, CDR2 YYNGEE. This CDR3 comprises 11 residues. Trimming cost V 5 bases and J 8 bases, with 9 bases left between them.

The V and J genes are TRBV7-8 and TRBJ1-2; D gene uncertain. V was cut by 3 bases and J by 1 base, with 15 bases left in between. Germline V lookup: CDR1 SGHVS, CDR2 FQNEAQ. The CDR3 consists of 16 residues. In DNA form, the CDR3 reads TGTGCCAGCAGCTTGTGGGCCCTGGGGAGTAACTATGGCTACACCTTC. It translates to CASSLWALGSNYGYTF. The entire variable domain, with the rest obtained from reference TRBV7-8 and TRBJ1-2, is as follows: GAGVSQSPRYKVAKRGQDVALRCDPISGHVSLFWYQQALGQGPEFLTYFQNEAQLDKSGLPSDRFFAERPEGSVSTLKIQRTQQEDSAVYLCASSLWALGSNYGYTFGSGTRLTVV.

This chain connects TRBV5-1 to TRBJ2-1; D is uncertain. Germline values: CDR1 SGHRS, CDR2 YFSETQ. Deletions cut 6 bases from V and 0 bases from J, with 16 bases between. This CDR3 has 16 amino acids. The CDR3 DNA is TGCGCCAGCAAATCAACAGCCCGAAGCTCCTACAATGAGCAGTTCTTC. This gives the protein CASKSTARSSYNEQFF.

This clone came up a few times. J is TRBJ2-1 and V is TRBV11-3; weak D call: TRBD1 (5 bases). CDR3 length equals 13 residues. V was trimmed by 3 bases and J by 5 bases, leaving 8 bases between them. Germline CDR1 SGHNT, CDR2 YENEEA. CDR3 in amino acids: CASSFDSHNEQFF. In DNA, the CDR3 is TGTGCCAGCAGCTTTGACAGTCACAATGAGCAGTTCTTC.

The J gene is TRBJ1-2, the V gene TRBV7-2; no definite D call. Between the trimmed V and J ends, which lost 1 base and 4 bases, there was a span of 10 bases. The CDR3 has 14 amino acids. The germline CDR1 and CDR2 sequences are SGHTA and FQGNSA. Written as DNA, the CDR3 is TGTGCCAGCAGCTTAGGCCAGGATCTCTATGGCTACACCTTC. Protein: CASSLGQDLYGYTF.

The chain is built from TRBV18 and TRBJ2-1, with D possibly matching TRBD2 (6 bases). Germline CDR1 KGHSH, CDR2 LQKENI. V was cut by 3 bases and J by 4 bases, with 13 bases left in between. The CDR3 spans 15 residues. CDR3 coding DNA: TGTGCCAGCTCACCTGCGGGAACGGAGTACAATGAGCAGTTCTTC. It encodes CASSPAGTEYNEQFF.

This chain connects TRBV4-3 to TRBJ2-5; D is perhaps TRBD1 (6 bases). Germline V gene sequence: CDR1 LGHNA, CDR2 YSLEER. With 0 bases removed from V and 7 bases from J, the gap between germline ends came to 9 bases. The CDR3 is 13 residues long. The CDR3: CASSQEEQGTQYF. The CDR3 DNA reads TGCGCCAGCAGCCAAGAGGAACAGGGGACCCAGTACTTC.